These T cell receptor beta chains were read from a single sample in a study of T cell responses to AZD1222 COVID-19 vaccine. Some clones are missing from TCRdb's copy, which holds only in-frame ones; the method was immunoSEQ multiplex PCR. This sample has around 150,000 clones, with around 95% found just once. Specimen: peripheral blood, collected on day 0 of AZD1222 vaccination. The receptors were sampled from an adult in good health. Both conserved end residues are part of each CDR3. D genes are given only for firm matches. Not all rows give a size; the values are once, few, many and, for expanded clones, a class.

j_call | d_call | clone_size | v_call | cdr3_aa | cdr3_nt
TRBJ2-7 | - | - | TRBV5-1 | CASSLAGTGSYEQYF | TGCGCCAGCAGCTTGGCCGGGACCGGGAGCTACGAGCAGTACTTC
TRBJ2-7 | TRBD2 | - | TRBV7-8 | CASSSNPGLAGDYEQYF | TGTGCCAGCAGCTCCAATCCGGGACTAGCGGGAGACTACGAGCAGTACTTC
TRBJ1-2 | - | - | TRBV4-1 | CASSQDGAGYGYTF | TGCGCCAGCAGCCAAGATGGGGCGGGCTATGGCTACACCTTC
TRBJ2-1 | TRBD1 | - | TRBV6-5 | CASSSGTGTPNEQFF | TGTGCCAGCAGCTCCGGGACAGGGACTCCCAATGAGCAGTTCTTC
TRBJ1-5 | - | - | TRBV4-1 | CASSHGGEYQPQHF | TGCGCCAGCAGCCACGGGGGGGAATATCAACCCCAGCATTTT
TRBJ2-7 | TRBD2 | - | TRBV5-5 | CASSSPGLAVAYEQYF | TGTGCCAGCAGCTCCCCCGGACTAGCGGTCGCCTACGAGCAGTACTTC
TRBJ1-2 | TRBD1 | few | TRBV4-1 | CASSQDRPGGGYTF | TGCGCCAGCAGCCAAGATCGTCCAGGGGGAGGCTACACCTTC
TRBJ2-2 | TRBD2 | once | TRBV4-1 | CASSVRAGRELFF | TGCGCCAGCAGCGTAAGAGCGGGGCGGGAGCTGTTTTTT
TRBJ2-7 | TRBD2 | - | TRBV7-6 | CASSLLAGDREQYF | TGTGCCAGCAGCTTACTAGCGGGAGACCGGGAGCAGTACTTC
TRBJ2-2 | TRBD1 | once | TRBV7-9 | CASTIGGSRNTGELFF | TGTGCCAGCACAATAGGGGGCAGCAGGAACACCGGGGAGCTGTTTTTT
TRBJ1-6 | - | - | TRBV10-1 | CASNKSRVLHF | TGCGCCAGCAATAAATCCCGGGTTCTCCACTTT
TRBJ2-5 | TRBD1 | - | TRBV7-9 | CASSRTGAQETQYF | TGTGCCAGCAGCCGGACAGGGGCCCAAGAGACCCAGTACTTC
TRBJ1-1 | - | - | TRBV5-1 | CASSLAPGNTEAFF | TGCGCCAGCAGCTTGGCCCCGGGTAACACTGAAGCTTTCTTT
TRBJ2-2 | TRBD1 | - | TRBV28 | CASSTGQGNTGELFF | TGTGCCAGCAGCACAGGACAGGGGAACACCGGGGAGCTGTTTTTT
TRBJ2-7 | - | - | TRBV7-8 | CASSLDLYEQYF | TGTGCCAGCAGCTTAGACTTATACGAGCAGTACTTC
TRBJ2-1 | - | - | TRBV27 | CASTALGSYNEQFF | TGTGCCAGCACCGCTCTTGGCTCCTACAATGAGCAGTTCTTC
TRBJ1-2 | - | - | TRBV6-1 | CASSEGDYGYTF | TGTGCCAGCAGTGAAGGTGACTATGGCTACACCTTC
TRBJ2-7 | - | - | TRBV28 | CASSLGRGTYEQYF | TGTGCCAGCAGTTTGGGCAGGGGAACCTACGAGCAGTACTTC
TRBJ2-5 | - | - | TRBV18 | CASSLREETQYF | TGTGCCAGCTCACTCAGGGAAGAGACCCAGTACTTC
TRBJ1-5 | - | - | TRBV19 | CASTLGYSDQPQHF | TGTGCCAGTACCCTGGGTTACTCAGATCAGCCCCAGCATTTT
TRBJ2-1 | - | - | TRBV28 | CASSFPGQANSYNEQFF | TGTGCCAGCAGTTTTCCAGGCCAGGCGAACTCCTACAATGAGCAGTTCTTC
TRBJ1-2 | - | - | TRBV6-5 | CASRHRLRDYGYTF | TGTGCCAGCAGGCACAGACTCCGAGACTATGGCTACACCTTC
TRBJ2-7 | TRBD2 | - | TRBV7-8 | CASSSKGGRLAGESYEQYF | TGTGCCAGCAGCTCAAAAGGAGGGAGGCTAGCGGGAGAATCCTACGAGCAGTACTTC
TRBJ1-5 | - | - | TRBV4-1 | CASSQEGRGSQPQHF | TGCGCCAGCAGCCAAGAGGGACGGGGCTCTCAGCCCCAGCATTTT
TRBJ1-5 | TRBD1 | - | TRBV4-1 | CASSQERTGLPYPQHF | TGCGCCAGCAGCCAAGAGAGGACAGGGCTGCCGTATCCCCAGCATTTT
TRBJ1-1 | - | once | TRBV7-2 | CASSLHRADTEAFF | TGTGCCAGCAGCTTGCACAGGGCGGACACTGAAGCTTTCTTT
TRBJ2-7 | TRBD1 | - | TRBV27 | CASRTGHYEQYF | TGTGCCAGTCGGACAGGGCACTACGAGCAGTACTTC
TRBJ2-7 | - | - | TRBV6-1 | CASSETPRPPHYEQYF | TGTGCCAGCAGTGAAACCCCTCGGCCTCCCCACTACGAGCAGTACTTC
TRBJ1-2 | - | - | TRBV29-1 | CSVRSHYGYTF | TGCAGCGTACGGTCCCACTATGGCTACACCTTC
TRBJ2-1 | TRBD2 | - | TRBV14 | CASSRPGLVHTYNEQFF | TGTGCCAGCAGCCGACCGGGACTAGTTCATACCTACAATGAGCAGTTCTTC
TRBJ1-6 | - | - | TRBV30 | CAWSVRSPLHF | TGTGCCTGGAGTGTACGTTCACCCCTCCACTTT
TRBJ1-6 | - | - | TRBV5-1 | CASSLGPGNSPLHF | TGCGCCAGCAGCTTGGGTCCAGGGAATTCACCCCTCCACTTT
TRBJ2-7 | - | - | TRBV6-1 | CASSDPGGAYEQYF | TGTGCCAGCAGTGACCCCGGAGGGGCCTACGAGCAGTACTTC
TRBJ1-3 | - | - | TRBV29-1 | CSVEGGTSGNTIYF | TGCAGCGTTGAAGGCGGAACATCTGGAAACACCATATATTTT
TRBJ1-1 | - | few | TRBV9 | CASSVVTAGTEAFF | TGTGCCAGCAGCGTAGTTACCGCGGGCACTGAAGCTTTCTTT
TRBJ1-5 | - | - | TRBV5-5 | CASSLSHGGKQPQHF | TGTGCCAGCAGCTTGTCCCACGGGGGCAAACAGCCCCAGCATTTT
TRBJ2-7 | - | - | TRBV6-1 | CASSEAGRPGEQYF | TGTGCCAGCAGTGAAGCAGGGAGGCCTGGCGAGCAGTACTTC
TRBJ2-7 | TRBD1 | - | TRBV5-4 | CASSWDRTYEQYF | TGTGCCAGCAGTTGGGACAGGACCTACGAGCAGTACTTC
TRBJ1-6 | - | - | TRBV6-6 | CASSHSGGAGNSPLHF | TGTGCCAGCAGTCATTCTGGGGGGGCTGGGAATTCACCCCTCCACTTT
TRBJ1-3 | - | - | TRBV28 | CASSLTRSGNTIYF | TGTGCCAGCAGTTTAACCCGGTCGGGAAACACCATATATTTT